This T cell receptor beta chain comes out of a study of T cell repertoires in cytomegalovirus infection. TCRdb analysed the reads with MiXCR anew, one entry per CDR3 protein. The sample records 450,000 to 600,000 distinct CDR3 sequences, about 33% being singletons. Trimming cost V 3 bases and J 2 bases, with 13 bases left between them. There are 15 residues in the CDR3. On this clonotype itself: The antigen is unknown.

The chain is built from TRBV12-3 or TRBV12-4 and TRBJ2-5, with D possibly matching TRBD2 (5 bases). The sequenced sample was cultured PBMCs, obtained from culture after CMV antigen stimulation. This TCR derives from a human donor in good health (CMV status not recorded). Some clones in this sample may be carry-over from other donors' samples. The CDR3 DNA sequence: TGTGCCAGCAGTTTTCGGATTCGACTACAAGAGACCCAGTACTTC. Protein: CASSFRIRLQETQYF.